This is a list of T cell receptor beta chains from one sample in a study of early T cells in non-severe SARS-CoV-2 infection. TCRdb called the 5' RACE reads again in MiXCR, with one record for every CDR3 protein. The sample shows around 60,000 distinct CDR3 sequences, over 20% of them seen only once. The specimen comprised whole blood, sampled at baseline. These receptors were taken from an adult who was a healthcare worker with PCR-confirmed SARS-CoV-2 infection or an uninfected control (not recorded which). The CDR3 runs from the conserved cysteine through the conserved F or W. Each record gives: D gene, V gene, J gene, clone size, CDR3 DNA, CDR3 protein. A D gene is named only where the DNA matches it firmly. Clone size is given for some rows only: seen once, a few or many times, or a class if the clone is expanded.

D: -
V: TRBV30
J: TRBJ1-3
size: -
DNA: TGTGCCTGGAGGACTTCTGGAAACACCATATATTTT
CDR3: CAWRTSGNTIYF

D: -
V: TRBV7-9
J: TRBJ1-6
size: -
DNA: TGTGCCAGCAGCCCGGGGAGGTATTCACCCCTCCACTTT
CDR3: CASSPGRYSPLHF

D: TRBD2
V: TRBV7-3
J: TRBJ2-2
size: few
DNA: TGTGCCAGCAGCATGACTAGCGGGGGCACCGGGGAGCTGTTTTTT
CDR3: CASSMTSGGTGELFF

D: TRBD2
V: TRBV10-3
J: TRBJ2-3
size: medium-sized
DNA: TGTGCCATCAGCACCCATCTAGCGGGGGGGTTGGATACCGCAGATACGCAGTATTTT
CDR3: CAISTHLAGGLDTADTQYF

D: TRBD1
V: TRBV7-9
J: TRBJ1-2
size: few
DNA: TGTGCCAGCAGCTTTTGGCAGGGGGTGTCGGGCTACACCTTC
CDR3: CASSFWQGVSGYTF

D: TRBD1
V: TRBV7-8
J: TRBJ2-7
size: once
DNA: TGTGCCAGCAGCTTAAAATCAACCGGGACAGCCTACGAGCAGTACTTC
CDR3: CASSLKSTGTAYEQYF

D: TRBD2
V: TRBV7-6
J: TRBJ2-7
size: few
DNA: TGTGCCAGCAGCTTAGAAGCTAGCGGTCCAAGCTCCTACGAGCAGTACTTC
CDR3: CASSLEASGPSSYEQYF

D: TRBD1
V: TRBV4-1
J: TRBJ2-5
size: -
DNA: TGCGCCAGCAGCCAAGTGTCCAGGGGGCTGCAAGAGACCCAGTACTTC
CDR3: CASSQVSRGLQETQYF

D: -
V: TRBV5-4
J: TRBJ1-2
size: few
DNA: TGTGCCAGCGGGTCAATCGGAAACTATGGCTACACCTTC
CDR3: CASGSIGNYGYTF

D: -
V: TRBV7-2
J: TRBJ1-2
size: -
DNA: TGTGCCAGCAGCTTAGGAGGGGCTGGCTACACCTTC
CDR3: CASSLGGAGYTF

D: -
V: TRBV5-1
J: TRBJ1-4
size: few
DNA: TGCGCCAGCAGCTCGGGCTCGACTAATGAAAAACTGTTTTTT
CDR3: CASSSGSTNEKLFF

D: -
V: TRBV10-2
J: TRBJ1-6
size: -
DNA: TGCGCCAGCAGGATTATGGAAGGAAATTCACCCCTCCACTTT
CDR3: CASRIMEGNSPLHF

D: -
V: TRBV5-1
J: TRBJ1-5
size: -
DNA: TGCGCCAGCAGCTTGGCCCCACAGGGTAGCAATCAGCCCCAGCATTTT
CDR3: CASSLAPQGSNQPQHF

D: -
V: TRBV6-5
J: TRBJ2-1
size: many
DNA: TGTGCCAGCAGTTACCTTTCGGGCGAGCAGTTCTTC
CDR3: CASSYLSGEQFF

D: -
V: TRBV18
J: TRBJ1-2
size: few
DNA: TGTGCCAGCTCCCCCCCGCGGGGGGCCAGCAAGGGGAAAGGCTACACCTTC
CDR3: CASSPPRGASKGKGYTF

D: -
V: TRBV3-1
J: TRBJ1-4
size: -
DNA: TGTGCCAGCAGCCAAGGCAGGGTCCGGAAACTGTTTTTT
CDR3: CASSQGRVRKLFF

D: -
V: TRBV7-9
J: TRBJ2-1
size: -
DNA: TGTGCCAGCAGCCCGCCCAGGGGAAGCTCCTACAATGAGCAGTTCTTC
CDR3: CASSPPRGSSYNEQFF

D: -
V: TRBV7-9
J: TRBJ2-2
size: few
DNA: TGTGCCAGCAGCCTCGACCAGTTCGGGGAGCTGTTTTTT
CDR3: CASSLDQFGELFF

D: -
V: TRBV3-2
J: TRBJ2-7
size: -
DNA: TGTGCCAGCAGCCAATTCGACAGGGAAAGAGGCTACGAGCAGTACTTC
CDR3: CASSQFDRERGYEQYF

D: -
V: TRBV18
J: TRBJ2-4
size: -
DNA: TGTGCCAGCTCACCACGACAAGCGGAAGCCAAAAACATTCAGTACTTC
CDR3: CASSPRQAEAKNIQYF

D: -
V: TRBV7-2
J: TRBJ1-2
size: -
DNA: TGTGCCAGCAACGGTGGGATGAATAGTGGCTACACCTTC
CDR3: CASNGGMNSGYTF

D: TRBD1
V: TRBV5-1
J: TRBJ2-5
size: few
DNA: TGCGCCAGCAGCTTGGACAGGGGGCTAAGAGAGACCCAGTACTTC
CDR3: CASSLDRGLRETQYF

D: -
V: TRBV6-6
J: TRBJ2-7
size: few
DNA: TGTGCCAGCAGCCTCCGGGGCTACTACGAGCAGTACTTC
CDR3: CASSLRGYYEQYF

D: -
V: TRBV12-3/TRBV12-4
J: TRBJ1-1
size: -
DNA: TGTGCCAGCAGTCCCGTCCTTTGGGGTTGGACTGAAGCTTTCTTT
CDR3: CASSPVLWGWTEAFF

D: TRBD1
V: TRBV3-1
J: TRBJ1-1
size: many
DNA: TGTGCCAGCAGCCGCCGGGACAGGGGAACTGAAGCTTTCTTT
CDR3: CASSRRDRGTEAFF

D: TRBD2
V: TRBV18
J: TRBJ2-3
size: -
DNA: TGTGCCAGCTCGCCCGGGGGGGCCACAGATACGCAGTATTTT
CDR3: CASSPGGATDTQYF